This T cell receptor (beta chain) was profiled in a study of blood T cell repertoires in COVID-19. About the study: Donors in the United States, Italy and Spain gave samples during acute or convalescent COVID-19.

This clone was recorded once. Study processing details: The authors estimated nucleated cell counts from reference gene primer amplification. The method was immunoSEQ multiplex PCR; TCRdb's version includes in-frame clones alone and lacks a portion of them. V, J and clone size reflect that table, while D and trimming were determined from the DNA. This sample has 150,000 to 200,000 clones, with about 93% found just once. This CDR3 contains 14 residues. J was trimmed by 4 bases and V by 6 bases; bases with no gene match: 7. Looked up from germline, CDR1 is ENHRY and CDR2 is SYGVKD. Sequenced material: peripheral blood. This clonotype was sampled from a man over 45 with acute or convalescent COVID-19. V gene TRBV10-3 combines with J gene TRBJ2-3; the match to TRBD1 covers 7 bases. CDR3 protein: CAISSNRGPDTQYF. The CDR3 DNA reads TGTGCCATCAGCAGTAACAGGGGCCCAGATACGCAGTATTTT.